The 15 T cell receptor beta chains below come from one sample, sequenced in a study of beta chain features in type 1 diabetes. Sequencing targeted expressed TCRB transcripts, as all isolated RNA had been reverse transcribed. The data were produced by immunoSEQ multiplex PCR, yet TCRdb's version contains in-frame clones alone and is incomplete. The sample consists of 350,000 or so clones, about 19% of them appearing once. The sequencing input was naive CD4+ T cells from blood. These receptors were taken from a woman between 18 and 29 years old in good health.

CDR3 nucleotides: TGTGCCAGCTCCGAACGGGGTTATGGCTACACCTTC. This sequence encodes CASSERGYGYTF. The chain uses TRBV18 and TRBJ1-2; D gene uncertain. There are 12 residues in the CDR3. CDR1 KGHSH and CDR2 LQKENI come from the germline V gene. V was shortened by 6 bases and J by 5 bases, with 10 bases between the two germline ends.

In this sample, this clone turned up a few times. The gene calls are TRBV29-1 and TRBJ1-2, with D perhaps TRBD1 (6 bases). Trimming shortened V by 6 bases and J by 8 bases, and 22 bases separated the two germline ends. CDR3 size: 14 residues. CDR1 is SQVTM, CDR2 ANQGSEA, per germline. In DNA form, the CDR3 reads TGCAGCGTCTCAGGCGGGGGCGCGAGGAAAGGCTACACCTTC. It is translated as CSVSGGGARKGYTF. Filled out from reference TRBV29-1 and TRBJ1-2, the complete variable domain reads SAVISQKPSRDICQRGTSLTIQCQVDSQVTMMFWYRQQPGQSLTLIATANQGSEATYESGFVIDKFPISRPNLTFSTLTVSNMSPEDSSIYLCSVSGGGARKGYTFGSGTRLTVV.

This clone was seen only a few times. V is TRBV4-2 and J is TRBJ2-5, with 8 bases aligning to TRBD1. The CDR3 covers 17 residues. V shed 4 bases and J 5 bases; nucleotides not matched to a gene: 15. In germline, CDR1 is LGHNA, CDR2 YNFKEQ. DNA for the CDR3: TGTGCCAGCAGCCCCCAAGGTGGCGCAGGGGGCATGGAGACCCAGTACTTC. Translating it yields CASSPQGGAGGMETQYF.

V is TRBV6-5 and J is TRBJ1-3; tentatively, D is TRBD1 (5 bases). This CDR3 has 13 amino acids. V was pared by 7 bases and J by 4 bases, with 11 bases between. Germline CDR1 and CDR2: MNHEY and SVGAGI. Written as DNA, the CDR3 is TGTGCCAGCAAACGATCAGGGGGAAACACCATATATTTT. It translates to CASKRSGGNTIYF.

The chain has TRBV9 and TRBJ1-1; D ambiguous. The CDR3 consists of 14 residues. The ends were cut back, 1 base at V and 1 base at J, with 8 bases in the middle. CDR1 SGDLS and CDR2 YYNGEE come from the germline V gene. The CDR3 DNA follows: TGTGCCAGCAGCGTAACGGGTGCGAACACTGAAGCTTTCTTT. Its translation: CASSVTGANTEAFF. Supplemented by reference TRBV9 and TRBJ1-1, the full variable domain reads DSGVTQTPKHLITATGQRVTLRCSPRSGDLSVYWYQQSLDQGLQFLIQYYNGEERAKGNILERFSAQQFPDLHSELNLSSLELGDSALYFCASSVTGANTEAFFGQGTRLTVV.

The gene calls are TRBV5-6 and TRBJ2-1; D gene unclear. The V end was cut by 0 bases, the J end by 0 bases, with 10 bases between. From germline, CDR1 is SGHDT and CDR2 YYEEEE. The CDR3 sequence is 16 residues long. In DNA form, the CDR3 reads TGTGCCAGCAGCTTGGTCCGGTCTAGCTCCTACAATGAGCAGTTCTTC. Amino acids: CASSLVRSSSYNEQFF.

The chain is built from TRBV30 and TRBJ2-7, with 7 bases matching TRBD2. Trimming at V came to 6 bases and at J to 3 bases, leaving 8 bases not matched to a gene. The germline V gene has CDR1 GTSNPN and CDR2 SVGIG (reference sequence). The CDR3 consists of 13 residues. CDR3 loop: CACKRGGHYEQYF. DNA of the CDR3: TGTGCCTGTAAGCGGGGAGGGCACTACGAGCAGTACTTC.

The chain links TRBV11-2 to TRBJ2-5; 7 bases match TRBD1. Unmatched junction bases numbered 9, after V lost 6 bases and J lost 5 bases. There are 14 residues in the CDR3. CDR1 and CDR2 (germline): SGHAT, FQNNGV. In nucleotides, the CDR3 is TGTGCCAGCAGTTCCAGGGGGTTGGGTGAGACCCAGTACTTC. It translates to CASSSRGLGETQYF.

The sample holds a few counts of this clone. The chain links TRBV29-1 to TRBJ1-1; TRBD1 aligns across 12 bases. CDR1 and CDR2 (germline): SQVTM, ANQGSEA. The CDR3 runs to 14 residues. The ends lost 6 bases at V and 4 bases at J; junction bases unmatched: 6. CDR3 nucleotides: TGCAGCGTCTCCGGGACAGGGGGCTTCACTGAAGCTTTCTTT. It specifies CSVSGTGGFTEAFF.

The chain employs TRBV19 and TRBJ1-2; TRBD1 aligns across 8 bases. The CDR3 is 14 amino acids. V lost 4 bases and J lost 2; bases outside the gene matches: 3. From germline, CDR1 is LNHDA and CDR2 SQIVND (reference sequence). The CDR3 reads CASSRGTGNYGYTF. Here the CDR3 DNA reads TGTGCCAGTAGTAGGGGGACAGGAAACTATGGCTACACCTTC.

There are a few counts of this clone. The rearrangement joins TRBV5-5 to TRBJ2-1; TRBD2 agrees at 7 bases. The J segment lost 10 bases and the V segment lost 1 base, leaving 2 bases of the junction unmatched. CDR3 size: 12 residues. Per germline, CDR1 SGHKS and CDR2 YYEKEE (reference sequence). CDR3 coding DNA: TGTGCCAGCAGCTTGCCCGGGGGGGAGCAGTTCTTC. It translates to CASSLPGGEQFF.

The chain joins TRBV30 to TRBJ2-2; 10 bases are a match to TRBD2. The V and J ends lost 0 bases and 6 bases, in that order; junction bases with no gene match: 13. Germline CDR1 and CDR2: GTSNPN and SVGIG (reference sequence). The CDR3 extends over 18 amino acids. The CDR3 DNA reads as TGTGCCTGGAGTGTAGGTAGCGGGGGGCTTCTGGAGCCCGGGGAGCTGTTTTTT. Protein product: CAWSVGSGGLLEPGELFF.

The rearrangement uses TRBV6-1 and TRBJ1-1; maybe TRBD1 (5 bases). The V gene lost 5 bases and the J gene lost 7 bases, with 14 bases spanning the gap. The germline CDR1 and CDR2 sequences are MNHNS and SASEGT. This CDR3 is 13 amino acids long. CDR3 protein: CASSRAGIIEAFF. CDR3 bases: TGTGCCAGCAGTCGGGCAGGGATCATTGAAGCTTTCTTT.

This rearrangement joins TRBV4-2 to TRBJ2-7; possible D gene TRBD2, 6 bases. Trimming took 3 bases from V and 3 from J, leaving 18 bases between them. The CDR3 contains 16 residues. Germline CDR1 and CDR2: LGHNA and YNFKEQ. CDR3 amino acids: CASSQVLARRVYEQYF. In nucleotides, the CDR3 is TGTGCCAGCAGCCAGGTACTAGCCCGCAGAGTCTACGAGCAGTACTTC.

This rearrangement joins TRBV6-5 to TRBJ2-4; 10 bases match TRBD1. The CDR3 is made up of 16 amino acids. Trimming cost V 3 bases and J 4 bases; bases outside gene matches: 6. Germline V CDR1 and CDR2: MNHEY, SVGAGI. The CDR3 sequence is CASSYAGTGAKNIQYF. CDR3 bases: TGTGCCAGCAGTTATGCCGGGACAGGGGCTAAAAACATTCAGTACTTC.